This TCR beta chain was captured in a study of PD-1 blockade in classical Hodgkin lymphoma. Generated by immunoSEQ multiplex PCR, the TCRdb table keeps only in-frame clones and is missing some. The data contain some 23,000 clones, 75% to 95% of them seen just once; the ten biggest clones take up 0.5% to 0.55%. Time point: newly diagnosed, previously untreated cHL patient sample. Thawed PBMCs underwent magnetic negative selection to yield purified CD4+ T cells. In germline, CDR1 is LGHNA, CDR2 YSLEER. This CDR3 is 15 amino acids long. Trimming removed 0 bases from V and 2 bases from J, with 9 bases in between.

This chain links TRBV4-3 with TRBJ2-3; no reliable D call. The sequencing input was CD4+ T cells from blood. This TCR was sampled from a human donor with classical Hodgkin lymphoma. For the CDR3, the DNA is TGCGCCAGCAGCCAAGATTATCGCCTCACAGATACGCAGTATTTT. Translating it yields CASSQDYRLTDTQYF.